The entry that follows covers one T cell receptor (beta chain) sequence. Its antigen is unidentified. These data belong to a study of early T cells in non-severe SARS-CoV-2 infection. Individual cDNA molecules each received unique molecular identifiers attached to them. TCRdb ran MiXCR on the 5' RACE reads and lists one entry per CDR3 protein. The sample contains about 64,000 distinct CDR3 sequences, over 10% of which appear only once. Study-wide results and caveats: CD4 and private specificities were missed by VDJdb matching, which favored anti-spike CD8 responses.

CDR3 length: 15 amino acids. The germline V and J ends were trimmed by 2 bases and 3 bases, with 10 bases remaining between them. Germline CDR1 is SNHLY and CDR2 is FYNNEI. Sequencing was performed on whole blood. The sequence was obtained from an adult who was a healthcare worker with PCR-confirmed SARS-CoV-2 infection or an uninfected control (not recorded which). V usage is TRBV2 and J usage is TRBJ2-2; weak D call: TRBD1 (6 bases). The DNA for the CDR3 is TGTGCCAGCAGTGAACGGGGACACTACACCGGGGAGCTGTTTTTT. This translates into CASSERGHYTGELFF.